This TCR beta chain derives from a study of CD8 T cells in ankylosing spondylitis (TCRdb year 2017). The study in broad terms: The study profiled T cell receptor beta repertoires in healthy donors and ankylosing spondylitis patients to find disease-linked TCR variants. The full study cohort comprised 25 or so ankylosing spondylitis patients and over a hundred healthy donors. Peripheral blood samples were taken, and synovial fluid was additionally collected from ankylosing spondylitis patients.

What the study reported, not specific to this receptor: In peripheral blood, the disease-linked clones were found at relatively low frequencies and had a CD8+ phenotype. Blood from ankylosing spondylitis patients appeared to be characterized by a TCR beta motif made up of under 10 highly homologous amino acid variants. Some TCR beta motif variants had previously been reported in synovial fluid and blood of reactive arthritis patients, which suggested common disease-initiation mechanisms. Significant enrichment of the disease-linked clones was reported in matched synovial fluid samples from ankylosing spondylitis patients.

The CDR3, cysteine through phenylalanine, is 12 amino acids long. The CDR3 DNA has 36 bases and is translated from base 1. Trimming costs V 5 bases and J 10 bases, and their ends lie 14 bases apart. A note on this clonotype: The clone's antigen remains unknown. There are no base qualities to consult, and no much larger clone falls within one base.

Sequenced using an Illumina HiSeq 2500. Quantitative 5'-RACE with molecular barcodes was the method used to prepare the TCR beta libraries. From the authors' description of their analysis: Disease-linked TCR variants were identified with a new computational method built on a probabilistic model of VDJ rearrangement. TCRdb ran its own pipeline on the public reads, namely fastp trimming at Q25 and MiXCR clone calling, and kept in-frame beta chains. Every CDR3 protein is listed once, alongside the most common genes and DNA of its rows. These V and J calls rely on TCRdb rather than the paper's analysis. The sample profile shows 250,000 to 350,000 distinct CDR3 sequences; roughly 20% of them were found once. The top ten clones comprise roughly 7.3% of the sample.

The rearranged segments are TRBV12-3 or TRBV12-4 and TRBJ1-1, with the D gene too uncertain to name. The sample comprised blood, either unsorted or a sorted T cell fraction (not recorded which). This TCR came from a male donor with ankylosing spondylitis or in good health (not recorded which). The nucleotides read TGTGCCAGCAGTCGAACCAGTTGGGGAGCTTTCTTT. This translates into CASSRTSWGAFF.